These 8 T cell receptor beta chains came from one sample sequenced in a study of early T cells in non-severe SARS-CoV-2 infection. One entry per CDR3 protein, called by TCRdb with MiXCR from the 5' RACE reads. The sample lists roughly 36,000 distinct CDR3 sequences; less than 6% were seen once. Material for sequencing was whole blood. These receptors all come from an adult who was a healthcare worker with PCR-confirmed SARS-CoV-2 infection or an uninfected control (not recorded which).

CDR3 DNA sequence: TGTGCCAGCTTACGGAGCGGGGGCTACAATGAGCAGTTCTTC. The encoded protein is CASLRSGGYNEQFF. The V call is TRBV3-1, the J call TRBJ2-1; 8 bases are shared with TRBD2. The germline V gene has CDR1 LGHDT and CDR2 YNNKEL (reference sequence). V lost 8 bases, J lost 3 bases, and 6 bases stayed unmatched. The CDR3 spans 14 residues.

This clonotype was detected ten times or more. The rearrangement joins TRBV5-4 to TRBJ2-3; D is unclear. Trimming pared 0 bases from V and 4 bases from J, leaving 6 bases between. The V gene's germline CDR1 is SGHNT and CDR2 YYREEE (reference sequence). The CDR3 runs 13 residues. CDR3 sequence (DNA): TGTGCCAGCAGCTTGGATCGGTCAGATACGCAGTATTTT. Its protein is CASSLDRSDTQYF.

The genes are TRBV29-1 and TRBJ1-2; D remains ambiguous. Germline CDR1 reads SQVTM; CDR2 reads ANQGSEA. The V and J ends lost 2 bases and 4 bases respectively, with 11 bases between them. The CDR3 has 13 amino acids. CDR3 coding DNA: TGCAGCGTTGAACCAGGAGTGGGCTATGGCTACACCTTC. As protein: CSVEPGVGYGYTF.

This clonotype was recorded at least ten times. J is TRBJ1-6 and V is TRBV10-1, with 7 nucleotides matching TRBD1. The CDR3 loop spans 14 amino acids. V shed 6 bases and J 5 bases; nucleotides not matched to a gene: 4. The germline CDR1 and CDR2 sequences are WNHNN and SYGVQD (reference sequence). This chain's CDR3 is CASSRGQDNSPLHF. The CDR3 DNA is TGCGCCAGCAGCCGCGGACAGGATAATTCACCCCTCCACTTT.

The chain carries TRBV6-6 and TRBJ2-2, with D unclear. Trimming left V 0 bases short and J 2 bases short, with 7 bases between. This CDR3 is built from 15 residues. The germline V gene encodes CDR1 MNHNY and CDR2 SVGAGI (reference sequence). CDR3 protein: CASSYSVSNTGELFF. The CDR3 bases are TGTGCCAGCAGTTACTCGGTCAGCAACACCGGGGAGCTGTTTTTT.

The chain has TRBV28 and TRBJ2-7; 7 bases fit TRBD1. J lost 4 bases, V lost 5 bases, and 11 bases had no gene match. The V gene's germline CDR1 is MDHEN and CDR2 SYDVKM. The CDR3 runs to 15 residues. The CDR3 loop is CASSVAGGAIYEQYF. In DNA, the CDR3 is TGTGCCAGCAGTGTGGCAGGGGGTGCAATTTACGAGCAGTACTTC.

This clonotype was counted many times. The gene calls are TRBV6-2 or TRBV6-3 and TRBJ2-2; 8 bases are a match to TRBD2. The V gene's germline CDR1 is MNHEY and CDR2 SVGEGT. CDR3 size: 16 residues. V was clipped by 5 bases and J by 6 bases; unmatched bases: 11. CDR3 bases: TGTGCCAGCAGTCGAGCGGGGGCCGGGGTGTCCGGGGAGCTGTTTTTT. This encodes CASSRAGAGVSGELFF.

This clonotype was picked up many times. The J gene is TRBJ1-3, the V gene TRBV13; 7 nucleotides line up with TRBD1. V lost 5 bases and J lost 2; bases outside the gene matches: 9. Looked up from germline, CDR1 is PRHDT and CDR2 is FYEKMQ (reference sequence). The length of the CDR3 is 16 residues. The CDR3 spells CASSPPQGGAGNTIYF. The CDR3 DNA reads TGTGCCAGCAGCCCGCCTCAGGGGGGTGCTGGAAACACCATATATTTT.